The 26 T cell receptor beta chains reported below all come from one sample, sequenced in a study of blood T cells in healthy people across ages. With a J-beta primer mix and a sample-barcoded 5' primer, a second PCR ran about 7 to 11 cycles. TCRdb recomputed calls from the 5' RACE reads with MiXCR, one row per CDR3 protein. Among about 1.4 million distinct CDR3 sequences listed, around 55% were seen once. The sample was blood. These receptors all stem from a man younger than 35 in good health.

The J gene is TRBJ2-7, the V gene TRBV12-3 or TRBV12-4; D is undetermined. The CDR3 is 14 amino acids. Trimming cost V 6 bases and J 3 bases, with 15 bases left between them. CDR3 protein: CASSALTSNYEQYF. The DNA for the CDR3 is TGTGCCAGCAGCGCTTTAACATCAAACTACGAGCAGTACTTC.

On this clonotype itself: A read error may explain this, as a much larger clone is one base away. In DNA, the CDR3 is TGCAGTGCTAGAGGTGCGGGACAGGGGGGCTACGAGCAGTACTTC. Its protein is CSARGAGQGGYEQYF. The chain joins TRBV20-1 to TRBJ2-4; 11 bases match TRBD1. The J call may be incorrect, as the DNA end agrees better with TRBJ2-7. Germline CDR1 is DFQATT and CDR2 is SNEGSKA (reference sequence). The CDR3 spans 15 residues.

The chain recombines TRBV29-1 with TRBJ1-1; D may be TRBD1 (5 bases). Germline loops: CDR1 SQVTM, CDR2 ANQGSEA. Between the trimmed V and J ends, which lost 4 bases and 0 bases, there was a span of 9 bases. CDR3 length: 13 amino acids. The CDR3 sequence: CSVGGHMNTEAFF. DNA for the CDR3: TGCAGCGTTGGAGGACACATGAACACTGAAGCTTTCTTT.

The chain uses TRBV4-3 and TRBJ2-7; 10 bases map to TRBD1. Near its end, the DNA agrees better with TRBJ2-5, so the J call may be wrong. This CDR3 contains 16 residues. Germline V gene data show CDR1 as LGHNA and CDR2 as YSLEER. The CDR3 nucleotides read TGCGCCAGCAGCCGGGACAGGGGTAGTCTTGGAGAGACCCAGTACTTC. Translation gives CASSRDRGSLGETQYF.

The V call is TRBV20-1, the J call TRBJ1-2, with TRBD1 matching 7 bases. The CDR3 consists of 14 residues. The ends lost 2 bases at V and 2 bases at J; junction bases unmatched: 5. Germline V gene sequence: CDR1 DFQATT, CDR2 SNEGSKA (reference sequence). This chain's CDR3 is CSARKKGQNYGYTF. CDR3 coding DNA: TGCAGTGCTAGAAAAAAGGGACAGAACTATGGCTACACCTTC.

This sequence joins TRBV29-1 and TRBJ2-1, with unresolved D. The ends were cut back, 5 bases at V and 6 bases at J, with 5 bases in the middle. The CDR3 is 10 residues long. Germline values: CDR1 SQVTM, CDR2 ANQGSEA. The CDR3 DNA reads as TGCAGCGTTTCCACCAATGAGCAGTTCTTC. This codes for CSVSTNEQFF.

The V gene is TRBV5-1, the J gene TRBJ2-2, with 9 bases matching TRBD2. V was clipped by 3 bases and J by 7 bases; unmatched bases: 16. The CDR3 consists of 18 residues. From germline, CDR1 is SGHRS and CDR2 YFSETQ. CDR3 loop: CASSSDLSGLARVGELFF. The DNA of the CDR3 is TGCGCCAGCAGCTCCGACCTGTCAGGACTAGCGAGGGTCGGGGAGCTGTTTTTT.

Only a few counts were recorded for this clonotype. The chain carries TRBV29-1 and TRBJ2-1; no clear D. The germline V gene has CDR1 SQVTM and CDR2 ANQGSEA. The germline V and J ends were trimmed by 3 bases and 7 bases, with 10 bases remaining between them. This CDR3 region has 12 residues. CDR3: CSVDQDLNEQFF. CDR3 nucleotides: TGCAGCGTTGACCAAGACCTTAATGAGCAGTTCTTC.

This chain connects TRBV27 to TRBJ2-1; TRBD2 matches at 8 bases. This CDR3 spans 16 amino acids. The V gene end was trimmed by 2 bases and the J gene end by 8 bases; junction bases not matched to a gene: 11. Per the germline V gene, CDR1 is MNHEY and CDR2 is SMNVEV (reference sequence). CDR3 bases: TGTGCCAGCAGTTTACTATTGGCGGGAGGTGGATATGAGCAGTTCTTC. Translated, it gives CASSLLLAGGGYEQFF.

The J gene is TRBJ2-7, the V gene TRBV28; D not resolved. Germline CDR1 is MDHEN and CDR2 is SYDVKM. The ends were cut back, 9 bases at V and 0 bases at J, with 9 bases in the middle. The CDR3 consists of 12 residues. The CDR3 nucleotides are TGTGCCAGTGCAATCTCCTCCTACGAGCAGTACTTC. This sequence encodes CASAISSYEQYF. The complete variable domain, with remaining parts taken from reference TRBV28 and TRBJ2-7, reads DVKVTQSSRYLVKRTGEKVFLECVQDMDHENMFWYRQDPGLGLRLIYFSYDVKMKEKGDIPEGYSVSREKKERFSLILESASTNQTSMYLCASAISSYEQYFGPGTRLTVT.

CDR3 in amino acids: CASSLVGGWYEQYF. DNA of the CDR3: TGTGCCAGCAGTTTAGTAGGGGGGTGGTACGAGCAGTACTTC. This sequence joins TRBV27 and TRBJ2-7; the D gene could be TRBD1 or TRBD2 (6 bases each). CDR3 size: 14 residues. V was cut by 2 bases and J by 4 bases, with 12 bases left in between. Per the germline V gene, CDR1 is MNHEY and CDR2 is SMNVEV (reference sequence).

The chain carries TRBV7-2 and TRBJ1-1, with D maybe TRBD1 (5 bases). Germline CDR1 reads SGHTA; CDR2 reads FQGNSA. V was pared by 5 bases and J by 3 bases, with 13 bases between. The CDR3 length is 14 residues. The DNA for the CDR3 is TGTGCCAGCAGCATCCCAGGGAGCTACACTGAAGCTTTCTTT. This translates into CASSIPGSYTEAFF.

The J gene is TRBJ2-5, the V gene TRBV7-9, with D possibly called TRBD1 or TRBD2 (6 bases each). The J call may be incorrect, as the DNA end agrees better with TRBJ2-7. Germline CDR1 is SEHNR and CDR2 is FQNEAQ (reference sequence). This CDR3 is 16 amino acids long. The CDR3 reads CASSLLESRGDYEQYF. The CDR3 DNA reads TGTGCCAGCAGCTTACTCGAGAGTAGGGGGGACTACGAGCAGTACTTC.

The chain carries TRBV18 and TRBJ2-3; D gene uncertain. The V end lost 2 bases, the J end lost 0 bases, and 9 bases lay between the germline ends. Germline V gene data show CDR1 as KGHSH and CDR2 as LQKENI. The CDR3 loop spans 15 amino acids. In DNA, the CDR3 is TGTGCCAGCTCACCAGTGTCGGCTAGCACAGATACGCAGTATTTT. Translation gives CASSPVSASTDTQYF.

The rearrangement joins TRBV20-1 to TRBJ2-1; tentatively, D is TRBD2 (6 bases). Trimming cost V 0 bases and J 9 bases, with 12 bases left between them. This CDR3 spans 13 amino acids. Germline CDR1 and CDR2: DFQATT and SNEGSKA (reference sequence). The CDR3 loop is CSAREEGRAEQFF. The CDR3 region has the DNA TGCAGTGCTAGAGAGGAGGGGCGTGCTGAGCAGTTCTTC.

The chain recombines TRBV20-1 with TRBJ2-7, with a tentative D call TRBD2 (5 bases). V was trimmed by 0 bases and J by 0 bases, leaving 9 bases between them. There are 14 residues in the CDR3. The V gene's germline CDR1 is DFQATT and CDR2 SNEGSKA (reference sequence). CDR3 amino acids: CSARDDGNSYEQYF. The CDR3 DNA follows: TGCAGTGCTAGAGATGACGGGAACTCCTACGAGCAGTACTTC.

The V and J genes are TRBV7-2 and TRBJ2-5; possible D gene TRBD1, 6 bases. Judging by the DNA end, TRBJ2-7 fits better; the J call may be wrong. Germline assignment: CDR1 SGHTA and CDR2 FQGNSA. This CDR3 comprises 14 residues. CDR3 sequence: CASSPGAPRYEQYF. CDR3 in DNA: TGTGCCAGCAGTCCAGGGGCCCCCCGCTACGAGCAGTACTTC.

CDR3 sequence: CATSDRVAQPQHF. The CDR3 nucleotides are TGTGCCACGAGCGACAGGGTGGCTCAGCCCCAGCATTTT. This chain connects TRBV24-1 to TRBJ1-5, with 7 bases that match TRBD1. CDR3 length: 13 residues. Germline V gene data show CDR1 as KGHDR and CDR2 as SFDVKD. V lost 10 bases and J lost 6; bases outside the gene matches: 8.

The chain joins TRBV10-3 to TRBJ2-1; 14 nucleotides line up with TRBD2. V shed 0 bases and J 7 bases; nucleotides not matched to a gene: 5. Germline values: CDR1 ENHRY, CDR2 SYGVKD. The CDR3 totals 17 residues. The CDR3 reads CAISESSGLAGGNEQFF. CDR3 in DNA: TGTGCCATCAGTGAGTCCTCAGGACTAGCGGGGGGAAATGAGCAGTTCTTC.

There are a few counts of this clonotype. CDR3 sequence reads: CASSSLRTGIYGDGYTF. The CDR3 DNA follows: TGTGCCAGCAGTTCTCTCAGGACAGGGATCTACGGCGATGGCTACACCTTC. This chain connects TRBV28 to TRBJ1-2, with 8 nucleotides matching TRBD1. The CDR3 totals 17 residues. Trimming removed 4 bases from V and 6 bases from J; junction bases left unmatched: 16. Germline CDR1 reads MDHEN; CDR2 reads SYDVKM.

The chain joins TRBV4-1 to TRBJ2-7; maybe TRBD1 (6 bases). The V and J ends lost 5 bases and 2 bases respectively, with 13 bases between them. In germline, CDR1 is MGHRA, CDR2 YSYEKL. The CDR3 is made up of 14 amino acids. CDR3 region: CASSSWPGAYEQYF. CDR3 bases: TGCGCCAGCAGCTCATGGCCAGGGGCCTACGAGCAGTACTTC.

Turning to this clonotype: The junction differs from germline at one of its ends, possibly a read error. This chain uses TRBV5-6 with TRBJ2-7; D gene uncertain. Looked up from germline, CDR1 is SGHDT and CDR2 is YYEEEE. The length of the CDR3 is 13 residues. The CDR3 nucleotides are TGTACCAGCAGCTCGGACCGATCCTACGAGCAGTACTTC. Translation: CTSSSDRSYEQYF.

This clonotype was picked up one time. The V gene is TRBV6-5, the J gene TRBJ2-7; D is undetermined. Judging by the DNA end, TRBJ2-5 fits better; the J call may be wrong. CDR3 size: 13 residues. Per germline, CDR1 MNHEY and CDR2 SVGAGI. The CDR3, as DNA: TGTGCCAGCAGTTACTCTTTATACGAGACCCAGTACTTC. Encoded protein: CASSYSLYETQYF.

CDR3: CSARWTVSTEAFF. CDR3 coding DNA: TGCAGTGCGCGTTGGACAGTAAGCACTGAAGCTTTCTTT. The chain carries TRBV20-1 and TRBJ1-1; tentatively, D is TRBD1 (6 bases). V lost 6 bases and J lost 4, with 15 bases in between. The CDR3 length is 13 residues. CDR1 DFQATT and CDR2 SNEGSKA come from the germline V gene (reference sequence).

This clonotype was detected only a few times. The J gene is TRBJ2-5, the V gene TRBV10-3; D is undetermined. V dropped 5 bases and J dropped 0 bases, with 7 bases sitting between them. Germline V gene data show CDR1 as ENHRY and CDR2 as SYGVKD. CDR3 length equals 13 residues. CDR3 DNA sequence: TGTGCCATCAGTAACCGGTACCAAGAGACCCAGTACTTC. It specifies CAISNRYQETQYF.

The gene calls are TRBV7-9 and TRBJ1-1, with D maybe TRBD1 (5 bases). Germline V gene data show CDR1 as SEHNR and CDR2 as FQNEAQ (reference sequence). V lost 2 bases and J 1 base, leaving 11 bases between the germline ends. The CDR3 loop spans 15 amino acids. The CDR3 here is CASSLWGVGNTEAFF. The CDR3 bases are TGTGCCAGCAGCTTATGGGGGGTAGGGAACACTGAAGCTTTCTTT.